The next 3 T cell receptor beta chains were all read from a single sample in a study of shared clonotypes between healthy human individuals. Some clones are missing from TCRdb's copy, which holds only in-frame ones; the method was immunoSEQ multiplex PCR. The table includes about 1,500,000 clones, roughly 96% detected once. The material sequenced was naive CD4+ T cells sorted from blood. This sample's subset: CD45RA+ positively selected. The source of these receptors is a man aged 25-40 years in good health.

The rearrangement joins TRBV28 to TRBJ2-1, with 14 nucleotides matching TRBD2. Germline trimming cut 0 bases from V and 5 bases from J; bases unmatched to any gene: 3. This CDR3 spans 17 amino acids. Germline lookup yields CDR1 MDHEN and CDR2 SYDVKM. The CDR3 is CASSLWSGLAGDNEQFF. The CDR3 bases are TGTGCCAGCAGTTTATGGTCGGGACTAGCGGGAGACAATGAGCAGTTCTTC.

This chain joins TRBV5-1 and TRBJ1-4; tentatively, D is TRBD1 (6 bases). Trimming left V 4 bases short and J 3 bases short, with 16 bases between. The CDR3 covers 16 residues. The germline gives CDR1 SGHRS, CDR2 YFSETQ. Here the CDR3 DNA reads TGCGCCAGCAGCCCCCCGGGGGACACAGCTAATGAAAAACTGTTTTTT. This encodes CASSPPGDTANEKLFF.

This sequence joins TRBV6-5 and TRBJ2-6, with TRBD1 identical over 7 bases. This CDR3 is built from 15 residues. The germline gives CDR1 MNHEY, CDR2 SVGAGI. Unmatched junction bases numbered 3, after V lost 6 bases and J lost 1 base. The CDR3 coding sequence is TGTGCCAGCAGACGACAGGGATCTGGGGCCAACGTCCTGACTTTC. Translation: CASRRQGSGANVLTF.